This T cell receptor beta chain was recorded in a study of T-cell memory formation after mild COVID-19 (dated by TCRdb to the early 2020s). Some background on the complete study: TCR sequence clusters from the two donors were found to be largely donor specific. Two young, previously healthy adult volunteers made up the cohort, one male and one female. Longitudinal TCRalpha and TCRbeta repertoire sequencing tracked T-cell clones expanding and contracting after mild COVID-19 in two donors.

Including cysteine and phenylalanine, the CDR3 has 14 amino acids. Kept here is only the CDR3 DNA, which spans 42 bases and is read in frame from base 1. From a lookup of the germline V gene (reference sequence), CDR1 and CDR2 are LNHDA and SQIVND. Trimming removed 5 bases from V and 11 bases from J, leaving 21 bases between the germline ends. The paper's findings and limits, for the study overall: Contracting CD4+ clones appeared mostly in the CM and EM memory subsets, whereas CD8+ clones were enriched in EMRA. Whether the second-wave clones peaking on day 37 were SARS-CoV-2 specific was not confirmed. Some responding clones were detected in pre-infection memory, which suggested that pre-existing cross-reactive memory T cells had joined the SARS-CoV-2 response. The study included only a couple of mild cases, and larger cohorts that include severe cases with pre-infection samples were judged to be necessary. Clones that contracted from day 15 to 85 showed balanced CD4/CD8 phenotypes, whereas a second wave of clones that expanded from day 15 to 37 leaned towards CD4+.

About this clonotype itself: The clone's antigen remains unknown. The record has no base qualities; no much larger clone is one base away.

PBMCs were isolated by Ficoll-Paque density gradient centrifugation. TCRdb shows the sequencer as Illumina NovaSeq 6000. cDNA libraries for TCRalpha and TCRbeta were prepared by 5'RACE using constant-segment primers, with sample barcodes and unique molecular identifiers added. RNA was extracted from every sample with Trizol reagent. The libraries were amplified in two PCR steps, and the second step added a second sample barcode and Illumina TruSeq adapters. Libraries were sequenced on an Illumina NovaSeq with 2 x 150 bp paired-end reads. As for how the authors treated the data: With migec v1.2.7, reads were demultiplexed and then collapsed into UMI-guided consensus sequences. Using mixcr v2.1.11, UMI consensuses were aligned to TRA and TRB V and J templates and then assembled into clonotypes. Expanded or contracted clonotypes were those called significant by both edgeR and NoisET, with noise models trained on biological replicates. edgeR calls used a false discovery rate-adjusted p below 0.01 and a log2 fold-change threshold of 1. As an exploratory analysis of dynamics, PCA with hierarchical clustering was applied to max-normalized trajectories of the 1000 most abundant clonotypes. Each responding clone was given a CD4 or CD8 phenotype based on the CD4+ and CD8+ repertoires, which had been sequenced separately. TCRdb cleaned the public reads at Q25 with fastp, built clones with MiXCR and kept in-frame beta chains. Rows merge per CDR3 protein into single entries with the most common DNA and genes. The V and J calls here are based on TCRdb, not the publication. A total of roughly 600,000 distinct CDR3 sequences appear in this sample, roughly 18% of them only once. The top ten clonotypes cover about 11% of the sample.

Material: PBMCs or a T cell subset sorted from them (not recorded which). This chain is built from TRBV19 and TRBJ1-1; too little of a D gene remains to name it. This receptor was taken from an adult woman who had mild COVID-19 (a few samples of this study predate the infection). The sample titles of this study are shuffled in the database, so cell type and time point are left out; the donor was told from shared clones. The CDR3 amino acid sequence is: CASSLTRGEIRAFF. At the DNA level, the sequence is TGTGCCAGTAGTCTGACGCGGGGAGAAATCCGCGCTTTCTTT.